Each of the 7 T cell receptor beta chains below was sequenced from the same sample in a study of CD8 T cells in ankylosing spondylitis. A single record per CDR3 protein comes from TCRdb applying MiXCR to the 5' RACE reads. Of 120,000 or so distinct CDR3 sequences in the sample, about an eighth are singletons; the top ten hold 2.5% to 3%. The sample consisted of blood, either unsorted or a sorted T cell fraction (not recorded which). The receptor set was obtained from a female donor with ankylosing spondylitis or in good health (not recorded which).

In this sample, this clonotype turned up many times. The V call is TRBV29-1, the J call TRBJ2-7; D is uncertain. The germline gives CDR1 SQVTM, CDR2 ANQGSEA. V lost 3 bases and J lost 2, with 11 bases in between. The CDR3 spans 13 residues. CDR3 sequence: CSVDGVGAYEQYF. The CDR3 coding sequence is TGCAGCGTTGATGGAGTCGGAGCCTACGAGCAGTACTTC.

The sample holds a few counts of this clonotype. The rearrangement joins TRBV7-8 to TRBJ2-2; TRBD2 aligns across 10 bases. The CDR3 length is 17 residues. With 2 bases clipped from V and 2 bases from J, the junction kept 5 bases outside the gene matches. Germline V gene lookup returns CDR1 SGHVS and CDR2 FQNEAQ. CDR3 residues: CASSLLAGAPNTGELFF. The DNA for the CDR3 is TGTGCCAGCAGCTTACTAGCGGGGGCCCCTAACACCGGGGAGCTGTTTTTT.

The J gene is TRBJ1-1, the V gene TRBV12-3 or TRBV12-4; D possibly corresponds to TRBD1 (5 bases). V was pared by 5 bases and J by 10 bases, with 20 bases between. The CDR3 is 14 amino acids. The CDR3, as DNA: TGTGCCAGCAGTCTAGGGGCAAGCCTCATGGGAGCTTTCTTT. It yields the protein CASSLGASLMGAFF.

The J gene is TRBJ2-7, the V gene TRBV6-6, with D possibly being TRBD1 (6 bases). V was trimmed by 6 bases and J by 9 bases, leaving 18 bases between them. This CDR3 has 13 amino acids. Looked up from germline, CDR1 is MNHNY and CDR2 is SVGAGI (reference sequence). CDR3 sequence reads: CASRQNRDEGQYF. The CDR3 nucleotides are TGTGCCAGCAGGCAGAACAGGGACGAAGGGCAGTACTTC.

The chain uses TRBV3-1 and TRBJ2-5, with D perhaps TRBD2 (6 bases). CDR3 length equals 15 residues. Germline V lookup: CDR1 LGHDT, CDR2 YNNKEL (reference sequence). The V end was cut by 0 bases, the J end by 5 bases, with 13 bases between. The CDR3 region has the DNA TGTGCCAGCAGCCAAGACGCGGGGCCAGGGGAGACCCAGTACTTC. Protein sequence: CASSQDAGPGETQYF.

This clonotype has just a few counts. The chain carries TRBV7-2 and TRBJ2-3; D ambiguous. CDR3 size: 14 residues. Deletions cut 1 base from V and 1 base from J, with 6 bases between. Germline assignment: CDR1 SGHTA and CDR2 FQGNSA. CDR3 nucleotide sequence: TGTGCCAGCAGCTTAGACCGACGCACAGATACGCAGTATTTT. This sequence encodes CASSLDRRTDTQYF.

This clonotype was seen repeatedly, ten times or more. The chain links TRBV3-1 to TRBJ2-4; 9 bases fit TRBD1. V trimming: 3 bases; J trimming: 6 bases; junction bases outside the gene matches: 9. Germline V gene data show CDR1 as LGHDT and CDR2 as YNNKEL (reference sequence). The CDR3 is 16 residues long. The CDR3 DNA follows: TGTGCCAGCAGCCAGGGACAGGGATTGGCGGGAAACATTCAGTACTTC. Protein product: CASSQGQGLAGNIQYF.